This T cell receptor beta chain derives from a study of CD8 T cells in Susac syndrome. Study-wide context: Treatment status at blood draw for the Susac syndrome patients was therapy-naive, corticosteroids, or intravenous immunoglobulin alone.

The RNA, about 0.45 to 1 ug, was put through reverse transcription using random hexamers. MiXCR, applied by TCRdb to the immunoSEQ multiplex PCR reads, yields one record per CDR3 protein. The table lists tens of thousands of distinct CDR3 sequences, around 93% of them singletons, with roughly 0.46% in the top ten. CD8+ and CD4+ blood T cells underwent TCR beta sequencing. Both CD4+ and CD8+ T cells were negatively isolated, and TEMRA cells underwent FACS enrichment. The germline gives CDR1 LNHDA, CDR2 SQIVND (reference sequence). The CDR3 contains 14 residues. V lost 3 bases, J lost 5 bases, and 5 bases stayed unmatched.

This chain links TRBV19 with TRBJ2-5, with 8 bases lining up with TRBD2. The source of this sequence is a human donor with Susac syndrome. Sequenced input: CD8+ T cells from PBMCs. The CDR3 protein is CASSIGLARETQYF. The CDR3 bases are TGTGCCAGTAGTATTGGACTAGCTCGGGAGACCCAGTACTTC.